This TCR beta chain comes out of a study of blood T cell repertoires in COVID-19. Study in general: COVID-19 samples, acute and convalescent, were from the United States, Italy and Spain.

Assay used: immunoSEQ multiplex PCR; TCRdb lists only in-frame clones, some missing. The repertoire holds 270,000 or so clones, with 89% as singletons. Enrolment of Seattle patients took place during active infection, and they were followed longitudinally. Germline V gene sequence: CDR1 LGHDT, CDR2 YNNKEL (reference sequence). J lost 4 bases, V lost 3 bases, and 8 bases had no gene match. The CDR3 runs 16 residues. This TCR came from a woman aged 25 to 45 with COVID-19, enrolled during active disease. The chain links TRBV3-1 (or the pseudogene TRBV3-2) to TRBJ1-2; 10 bases match TRBD1. The sequenced material came from peripheral blood. CDR3 sequence reads: CASSHQRDRGLYGYTF. CDR3 sequence (DNA): TGTGCCAGCAGCCACCAAAGGGACAGGGGTCTCTATGGCTACACCTTC.